Listed below are T cell receptor beta chains from one sample, sequenced in a study of cytomegalovirus exposure and HLA in healthy donors. Here immunoSEQ multiplex PCR was the method, and the copy in TCRdb shows in-frame clones only, minus some. The sample includes roughly 100,000 clones, around 80% of them seen just once. Specimen: PBMCs. All receptors derive from a man aged 35 to 55 in good health and CMV-seropositive. The conserved cysteine and the conserved F or W are not part of the CDR3 here. A D gene is named only where the DNA matches it firmly. Only some rows state a clone size, as once, few, many or a class for expanded clones.

j_call | v_call | d_call | clone_size | cdr3_aa
TRBJ2-3 | TRBV11-3 | TRBD2 | - | ASSATSASGNTQY
TRBJ1-4 | TRBV30 | TRBD1 | - | AWSPNRGTGKLF
TRBJ2-4 | TRBV4-2 | - | once | ASSQQISLSAKNSQY
- | TRBV4-3 | - | - | ASSQANGGSYEQY
TRBJ1-5 | TRBV19 | TRBD1 | - | ASSIVGQGRFSNQPQH
TRBJ1-3 | TRBV5-4 | - | - | ASSVSGTGNTIY
TRBJ2-6 | TRBV2 | - | - | ASSGYGTRGHSGANVLT
TRBJ1-1 | TRBV27 | - | - | ACSRGISTEAF
TRBJ2-5 | TRBV18 | - | - | ASSRLGQFQETQY
TRBJ2-7 | TRBV30 | TRBD1 | - | AWSVPTGRYEQY
TRBJ1-1 | TRBV7-2 | - | - | ASSLPRNTEAF
TRBJ2-5 | TRBV6-5 | - | - | ASSYPAFGETQY
TRBJ2-6 | TRBV6-5 | - | - | ASTTGILGANGLT
TRBJ2-1 | TRBV7-2 | TRBD2 | - | ASSSSGLAPNYNEQF
TRBJ1-2 | TRBV11-2 | TRBD1 | once | ASSSIRGRGGYT
TRBJ1-5 | TRBV30 | - | - | AWSASMPQPQH
TRBJ1-5 | TRBV7-9 | - | once | ASSFGQGAKKH
TRBJ2-5 | TRBV2 | TRBD2 | - | ASIARLAGGPTETQY
TRBJ1-1 | TRBV5-4 | TRBD1 | - | ASSFTGVTEAF
TRBJ1-1 | TRBV20-1 | - | - | RGKDRGAAF
TRBJ2-1 | TRBV4-3 | TRBD2 | - | ASSQGAGVNEQF
TRBJ2-3 | TRBV2 | TRBD2 | - | ASRGSGWLGDTQY
TRBJ2-1 | TRBV7-8 | TRBD2 | - | ASSLSLALINEQF
TRBJ1-2 | TRBV13 | TRBD1 | - | ASNLRVTGSYGYT
TRBJ2-1 | TRBV27 | TRBD2 | - | ASRGTSGRSREQF
TRBJ2-1 | TRBV5-4 | - | - | ASSLAARHSYNEQF
TRBJ1-1 | TRBV11-3 | - | once | ASSLQVDTEAF
TRBJ1-1 | TRBV7-2 | - | few | ASRWGQLEAF
TRBJ1-2 | TRBV7-9 | TRBD1 | - | ASSRTGPYGYT
- | TRBV27 | TRBD2 | - | ASSFSGRARFVGYEQY